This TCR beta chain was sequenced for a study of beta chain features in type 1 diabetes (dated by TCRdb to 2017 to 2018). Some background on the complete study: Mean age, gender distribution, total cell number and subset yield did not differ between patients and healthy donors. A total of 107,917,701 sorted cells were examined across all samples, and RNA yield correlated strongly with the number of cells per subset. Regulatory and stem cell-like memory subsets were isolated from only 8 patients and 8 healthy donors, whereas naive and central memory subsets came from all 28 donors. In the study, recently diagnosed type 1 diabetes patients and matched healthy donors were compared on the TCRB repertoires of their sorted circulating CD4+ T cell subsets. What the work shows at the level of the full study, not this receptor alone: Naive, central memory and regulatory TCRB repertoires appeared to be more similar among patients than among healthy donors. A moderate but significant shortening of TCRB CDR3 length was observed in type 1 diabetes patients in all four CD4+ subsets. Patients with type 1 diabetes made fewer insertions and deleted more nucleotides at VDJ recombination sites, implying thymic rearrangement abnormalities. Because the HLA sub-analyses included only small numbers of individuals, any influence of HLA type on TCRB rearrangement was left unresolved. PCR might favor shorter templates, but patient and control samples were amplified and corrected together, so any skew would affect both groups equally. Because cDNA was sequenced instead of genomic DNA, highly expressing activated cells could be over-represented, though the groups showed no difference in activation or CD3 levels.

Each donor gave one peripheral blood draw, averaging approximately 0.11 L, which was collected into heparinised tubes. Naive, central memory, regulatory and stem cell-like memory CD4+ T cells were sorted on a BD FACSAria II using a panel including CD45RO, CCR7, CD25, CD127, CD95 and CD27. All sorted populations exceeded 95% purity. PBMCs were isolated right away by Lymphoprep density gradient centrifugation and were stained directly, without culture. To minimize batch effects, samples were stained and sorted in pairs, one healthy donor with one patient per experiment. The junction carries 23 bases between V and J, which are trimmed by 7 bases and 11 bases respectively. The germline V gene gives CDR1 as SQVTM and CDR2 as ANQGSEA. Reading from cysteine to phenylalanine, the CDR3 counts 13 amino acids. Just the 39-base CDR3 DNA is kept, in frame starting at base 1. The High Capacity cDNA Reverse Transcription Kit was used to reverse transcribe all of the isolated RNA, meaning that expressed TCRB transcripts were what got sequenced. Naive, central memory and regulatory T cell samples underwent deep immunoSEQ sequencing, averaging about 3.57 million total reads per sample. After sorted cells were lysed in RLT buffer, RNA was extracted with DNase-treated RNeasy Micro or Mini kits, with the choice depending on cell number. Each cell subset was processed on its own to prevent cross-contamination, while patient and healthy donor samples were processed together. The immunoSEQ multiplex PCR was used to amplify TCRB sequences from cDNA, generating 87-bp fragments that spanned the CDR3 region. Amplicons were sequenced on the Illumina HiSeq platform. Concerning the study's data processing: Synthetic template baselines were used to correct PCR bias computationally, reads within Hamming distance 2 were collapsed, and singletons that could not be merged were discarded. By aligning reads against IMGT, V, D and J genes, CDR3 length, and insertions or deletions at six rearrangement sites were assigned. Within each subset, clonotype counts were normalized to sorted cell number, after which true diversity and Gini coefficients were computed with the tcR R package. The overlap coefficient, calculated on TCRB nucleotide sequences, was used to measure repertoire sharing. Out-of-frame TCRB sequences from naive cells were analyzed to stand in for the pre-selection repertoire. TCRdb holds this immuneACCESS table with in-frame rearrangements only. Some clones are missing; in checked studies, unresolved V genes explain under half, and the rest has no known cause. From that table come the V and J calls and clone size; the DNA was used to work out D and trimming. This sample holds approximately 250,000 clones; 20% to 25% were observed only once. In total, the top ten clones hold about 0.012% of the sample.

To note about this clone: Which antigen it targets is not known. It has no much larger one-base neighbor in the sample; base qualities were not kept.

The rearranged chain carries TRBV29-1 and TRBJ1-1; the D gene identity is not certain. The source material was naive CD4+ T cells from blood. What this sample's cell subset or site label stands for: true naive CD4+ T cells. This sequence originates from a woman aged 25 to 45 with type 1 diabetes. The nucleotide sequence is TGCAGCGCCCCGATGTGGCCGAGTAAGGAGGCTTTCTTT. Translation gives CSAPMWPSKEAFF.